This T cell receptor (beta chain) is from a study of cytomegalovirus exposure and HLA in healthy donors. Overall study results and limits: Presence/absence analyses rested on an assumption that sequencing depth was roughly uniform across donors.

Concerning this clone itself: The antigen remains unidentified.

The CDR3 runs 13 residues. The germline V gene has CDR1 SNHLY and CDR2 FYNNEI. J was trimmed by 5 bases and V by 11 bases; bases with no gene match: 12. The PCR had 60 Vbeta and 13 Jbeta primers. Repertoires were generated with immunoSEQ multiplex PCR, while TCRdb's copy carries only in-frame clones and drops some. The sample shows 170,000 or so clones, under 80% of them seen only once. The gene calls are TRBV2 and TRBJ2-7, with TRBD2 matching over 7 bases. This TCR came from a woman aged 25 to 39 in good health and CMV-seronegative. Specimen: PBMCs. The CDR3 DNA sequence: TGTGCCCGACGCGACACCCGGGGGGACGAGCAGTACTTC. Amino acids: CARRDTRGDEQYF.